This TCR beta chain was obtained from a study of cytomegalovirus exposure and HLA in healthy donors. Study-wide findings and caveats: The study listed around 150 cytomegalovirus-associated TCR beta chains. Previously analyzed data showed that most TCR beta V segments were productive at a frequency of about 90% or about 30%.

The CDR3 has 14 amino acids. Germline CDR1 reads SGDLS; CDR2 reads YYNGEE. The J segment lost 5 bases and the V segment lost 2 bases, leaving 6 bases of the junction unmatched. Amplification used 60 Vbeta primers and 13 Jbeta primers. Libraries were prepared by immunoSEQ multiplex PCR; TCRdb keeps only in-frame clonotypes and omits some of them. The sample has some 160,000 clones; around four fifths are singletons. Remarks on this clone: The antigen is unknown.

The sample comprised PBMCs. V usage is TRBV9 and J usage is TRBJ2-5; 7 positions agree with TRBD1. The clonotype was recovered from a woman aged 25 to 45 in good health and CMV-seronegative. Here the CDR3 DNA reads TGTGCCAGCAGCGTGACAGGGCTTGGGGAGACCCAGTACTTC. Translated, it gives CASSVTGLGETQYF.